These 13 T cell receptor beta chains originate from one sample sequenced in a study of shared clonotypes between healthy human individuals. Repertoires were generated with immunoSEQ multiplex PCR, while TCRdb's copy carries only in-frame clones and drops some. This table holds 1,500,000 or so clones, 96% found once. Sequenced: naive CD4+ T cells sorted from blood. The subset was: CD45RA+ positively selected. All receptors come from a man aged 30 to 39 in good health.

This clone showed up just once. J is TRBJ2-1 and V is TRBV7-9, with D hard to call. CDR1 and CDR2 (germline): SEHNR, FQNEAQ (reference sequence). This CDR3 has 11 amino acids. The V end lost 3 bases, the J end lost 8 bases, and 5 bases lay between the germline ends. The CDR3 reads CASSFNDEQFF. In DNA form, the CDR3 reads TGTGCCAGCAGCTTTAACGATGAGCAGTTCTTC.

V usage is TRBV5-4 and J usage is TRBJ2-7; possibly TRBD1 for D (5 bases). The CDR3 runs 14 residues. The germline V gene encodes CDR1 SGHNT and CDR2 YYREEE (reference sequence). V lost 4 bases and J 4 bases, leaving 15 bases between the germline ends. The CDR3 nucleotides are TGTGCCAGCAGCGACAGACATACCAAGTACGAGCAGTACTTC. Its protein is CASSDRHTKYEQYF.

In this sample, this clone turned up once. The rearrangement uses TRBV29-1 and TRBJ2-7; tentatively, D is TRBD2 (5 bases). Trimming removed 6 bases at V and 3 bases at J, with 21 bases between. The CDR3 runs to 15 residues. From germline, CDR1 is SQVTM and CDR2 ANQGSEA. The CDR3 DNA sequence: TGCAGCGTAGTTACACCAACCGCGGGTAACTACGAGCAGTACTTC. Its protein product is CSVVTPTAGNYEQYF.

This clone was counted once. The genes are TRBV25-1 and TRBJ2-1; 12 positions match TRBD2. Looked up from germline, CDR1 is MGHDK and CDR2 is SYGVNS. The CDR3 extends over 17 amino acids. With 2 bases clipped from V and 15 bases from J, the junction kept 17 bases outside the gene matches. CDR3 region: CASSEPAGGTSGRRVFF. The CDR3 bases are TGTGCCAGCAGTGAACCCGCGGGGGGGACTAGCGGGCGGAGGGTGTTCTTC.

This clone was seen more than once but under ten times. The CDR3 sequence is CSVAGTSWEQFF. The CDR3 DNA reads TGCAGCGTAGCCGGGACTAGTTGGGAGCAGTTCTTC. This chain links TRBV29-1 with TRBJ2-1, with 8 bases lining up with TRBD2. CDR1 SQVTM and CDR2 ANQGSEA come from the germline V gene. After removal of 6 bases from V and 10 bases from J, the junction contained 8 bases not matched to a gene. The CDR3 contains 12 residues.

The chain joins TRBV5-1 to TRBJ1-2; 7 bases fit TRBD1. Germline values: CDR1 SGHRS, CDR2 YFSETQ. CDR3 length equals 15 residues. The V and J ends lost 2 bases and 4 bases, in that order; junction bases with no gene match: 8. CDR3 coding DNA: TGCGCCAGCAGCTTCATGGTGACAGGGAGCTATGGCTACACCTTC. Translated, it gives CASSFMVTGSYGYTF. Based on the CDR3 plus reference TRBV5-1 and TRBJ1-2, the full variable domain is KAGVTQTPRYLIKTRGQQVTLSCSPISGHRSVSWYQQTPGQGLQFLFEYFSETQRNKGNFPGRFSGRQFSNSRSEMNVSTLELGDSALYLCASSFMVTGSYGYTFGSGTRLTVV.

V usage is TRBV7-9 and J usage is TRBJ2-7; tentatively, D is TRBD1 (6 bases). The V and J ends lost 2 bases and 1 base respectively, with 12 bases between them. The CDR3 is made up of 15 amino acids. The germline CDR1 and CDR2 sequences are SEHNR and FQNEAQ (reference sequence). The CDR3 is CASSLSGTSSYEQYF. The CDR3 nucleotides are TGTGCCAGCAGCTTATCCGGGACATCTTCCTACGAGCAGTACTTC.

V usage is TRBV30 and J usage is TRBJ2-1; the D is unclear. Trimming stripped 1 base from V and 3 bases from J, with 19 bases between. CDR1 is GTSNPN and CDR2 is SVGIG in the germline V gene (reference sequence). This CDR3 comprises 17 residues. The CDR3 reads CAWSGKARASFYNEQFF. In DNA, the CDR3 is TGTGCCTGGAGTGGGAAGGCCCGGGCTAGTTTCTACAATGAGCAGTTCTTC.

V and J are TRBV28 and TRBJ2-4; unclear D gene. This CDR3 is 14 amino acids long. V shed 3 bases and J shed 0 bases, with 6 bases lying between them. The V gene's germline CDR1 is MDHEN and CDR2 SYDVKM. CDR3 in amino acids: CASSLDLAKNIQYF. CDR3 DNA sequence: TGTGCCAGCAGTTTGGACCTAGCCAAAAACATTCAGTACTTC.

In DNA, the CDR3 is TGTGCCAGCTCACCACCGGTGAGAGGGTTTACTGAAGCTTTCTTT. Encoded protein: CASSPPVRGFTEAFF. The V gene is TRBV18, the J gene TRBJ1-1; D remains unclear. V was cut by 0 bases and J by 5 bases, with 13 bases left in between. The CDR3 has 15 residues. From germline, CDR1 is KGHSH and CDR2 LQKENI.

This clone has a handful of counts. The J gene is TRBJ1-1, the V gene TRBV10-2; tentative D call: TRBD1 (6 bases). The length of the CDR3 is 12 residues. Trimming left V 6 bases short and J 5 bases short, with 10 bases between. Germline loops: CDR1 WSHSY, CDR2 SAAADI. CDR3 DNA sequence: TGCGCCAGCAGATATACAGGGACTGAAGCTTTCTTT. It is translated as CASRYTGTEAFF.

The rearrangement links TRBV5-4 to TRBJ2-7; 8 bases match TRBD2. V shed 1 base, J shed 5 bases, and the junction held 8 bases outside the gene matches. CDR3 length equals 15 residues. CDR1 SGHNT and CDR2 YYREEE come from the germline V gene (reference sequence). CDR3 residues: CASSLKSGSGDEQYF. Here the CDR3 DNA reads TGTGCCAGCAGCTTGAAGAGCGGGAGTGGCGACGAGCAGTACTTC.

V usage is TRBV5-1 and J usage is TRBJ2-1; 13 nucleotides agree with TRBD2. This CDR3 is built from 20 residues. Trimming removed 0 bases from V and 3 bases from J; junction bases left unmatched: 12. Germline values: CDR1 SGHRS, CDR2 YFSETQ. The CDR3 DNA reads TGCGCCAGCAGCTTGGCCGGGGGACTAGCGGGATCTGTTCACTACAATGAGCAGTTCTTC. Translated: CASSLAGGLAGSVHYNEQFF. Looking up the rest from reference TRBV5-1 and TRBJ2-1 gives the full variable domain: KAGVTQTPRYLIKTRGQQVTLSCSPISGHRSVSWYQQTPGQGLQFLFEYFSETQRNKGNFPGRFSGRQFSNSRSEMNVSTLELGDSALYLCASSLAGGLAGSVHYNEQFFGPGTRLTVL.